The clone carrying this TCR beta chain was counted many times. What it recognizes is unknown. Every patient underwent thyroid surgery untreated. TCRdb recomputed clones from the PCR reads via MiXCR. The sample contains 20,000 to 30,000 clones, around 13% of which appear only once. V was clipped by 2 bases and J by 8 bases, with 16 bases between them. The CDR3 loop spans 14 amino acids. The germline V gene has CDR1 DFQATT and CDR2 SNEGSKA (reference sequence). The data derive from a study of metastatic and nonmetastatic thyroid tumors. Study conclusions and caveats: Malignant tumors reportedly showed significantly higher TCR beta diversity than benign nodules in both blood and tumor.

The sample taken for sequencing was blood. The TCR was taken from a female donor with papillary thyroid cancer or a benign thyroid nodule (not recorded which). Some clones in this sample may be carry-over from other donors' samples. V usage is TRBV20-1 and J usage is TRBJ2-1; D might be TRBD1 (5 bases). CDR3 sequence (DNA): TGCAGTGCTAGAAGGGGCTCCCGCGTCCATGAGCAGTTCTTC. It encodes CSARRGSRVHEQFF.